This TCR beta chain comes out of a study of blood T cell repertoires in COVID-19. The CDR3 runs 13 residues. J was trimmed by 4 bases and V by 8 bases; bases with no gene match: 5. Germline V gives CDR1 MNHEY, CDR2 SVGAGI. Profiled with immunoSEQ multiplex PCR; TCRdb holds only in-frame clones, not every one. The profile shows roughly 30,000 clones, about 92% of them singletons. V is TRBV6-5 and J is TRBJ2-5, with 9 bases fitting TRBD2. Sequenced input: peripheral blood. This sequence was found in a woman between 70 and 85 years old with COVID-19, enrolled during active disease. The CDR3 DNA sequence: TGTGCCAGCGAACTAGCGGGCTTAGAGACCCAGTACTTC. Its protein product is CASELAGLETQYF.